A selection of T cell receptor beta chains follows, all from one sample in a study of T cell responses to AZD1222 COVID-19 vaccine. Only in-frame clones appear in the TCRdb table, and some are missing; sequencing was by immunoSEQ multiplex PCR. The profile covers 80,000 to 100,000 clones, with approximately 88% appearing a single time and 4.5% to 5% taken by the ten largest. The sample consisted of peripheral blood, taken 28 days after the second AZD1222 dose. These receptors all come from an adult who received the AZD1222 COVID-19 vaccine. Both conserved end residues are part of each CDR3. Fields, in order: V gene, D gene, J gene, clone size, CDR3 DNA, CDR3 protein. The D gene is left open where the match is weak. Not every row has a clone size; where given, it reads once, few, many or a size class.

v_call: TRBV19; d_call: .; j_call: TRBJ1-4; clone_size: once; cdr3_nt: TGTGCCAGTACCGACGGGGGGTCTAATGAAAAACTGTTTTTT; cdr3_aa: CASTDGGSNEKLFF
v_call: TRBV6-4; d_call: .; j_call: TRBJ1-5; clone_size: .; cdr3_nt: TGTGCCAGCAGCCGGGGGGCGGGTCAGCCCCAGCATTTT; cdr3_aa: CASSRGAGQPQHF
v_call: TRBV6-5; d_call: .; j_call: TRBJ1-3; clone_size: once; cdr3_nt: TGTGCCAGCAGTTACGGTATACACTCTGGAAACACCATATATTTT; cdr3_aa: CASSYGIHSGNTIYF
v_call: TRBV7-9; d_call: .; j_call: TRBJ1-1; clone_size: .; cdr3_nt: TGTGCCAGCAGCCTCCAGGCGGGGAACACTGAAGCTTTCTTT; cdr3_aa: CASSLQAGNTEAFF
v_call: TRBV5-5; d_call: .; j_call: TRBJ1-2; clone_size: .; cdr3_nt: TGTGCCAGCAGCTTGGCGGCCGGGGATGGCTACACCTTC; cdr3_aa: CASSLAAGDGYTF
v_call: TRBV5-6; d_call: .; j_call: TRBJ1-3; clone_size: .; cdr3_nt: TGTGCCAGCAGGGGGGCCCCGGCCACTGGAAACACCATATATTTT; cdr3_aa: CASRGAPATGNTIYF
v_call: TRBV6-5; d_call: .; j_call: TRBJ1-6; clone_size: .; cdr3_nt: TGTGCCAGCAGTTACTCCGGTAATTCACCCCTCCACTTT; cdr3_aa: CASSYSGNSPLHF
v_call: TRBV7-8; d_call: .; j_call: TRBJ1-2; clone_size: .; cdr3_nt: TGTGCCAGCAGCGGGGACCGTCTCTATGGCTACACCTTC; cdr3_aa: CASSGDRLYGYTF
v_call: TRBV10-2; d_call: .; j_call: TRBJ1-5; clone_size: .; cdr3_nt: TGCGCCAGCAGTGACCCAGGGACGCGGCAGCCCCAGCATTTT; cdr3_aa: CASSDPGTRQPQHF
v_call: TRBV15; d_call: TRBD1; j_call: TRBJ1-2; clone_size: .; cdr3_nt: TGTGCCACCAGGACAGGGGGGCAGACTTACTACACCTTC; cdr3_aa: CATRTGGQTYYTF
v_call: TRBV9; d_call: .; j_call: TRBJ2-7; clone_size: .; cdr3_nt: TGTGCCAGCAGCGTAGAGGGGGGCCCAGGGTACGAGCAGTACTTC; cdr3_aa: CASSVEGGPGYEQYF
v_call: TRBV7-9; d_call: TRBD1; j_call: TRBJ1-1; clone_size: .; cdr3_nt: TGTGCCAGCAGCTCGGGACAGGGGGACACTGAAGCTTTCTTT; cdr3_aa: CASSSGQGDTEAFF
v_call: TRBV5-5; d_call: .; j_call: TRBJ1-2; clone_size: .; cdr3_nt: TGTGCCAGCAGCTTGTTAGGGACACCTAAAGCGGGTGGCTACACCTTC; cdr3_aa: CASSLLGTPKAGGYTF
v_call: TRBV7-3; d_call: .; j_call: TRBJ2-1; clone_size: once; cdr3_nt: TGTGCCAGCAGCGTATACTGGGGAAATGAGCAGTTCTTC; cdr3_aa: CASSVYWGNEQFF
v_call: TRBV18; d_call: .; j_call: TRBJ2-7; clone_size: .; cdr3_nt: TGTGCCAGCTCACCACCGGGGGGTCTCTACGAGCAGTACTTC; cdr3_aa: CASSPPGGLYEQYF
v_call: TRBV5-1; d_call: TRBD2; j_call: TRBJ2-1; clone_size: .; cdr3_nt: TGCGCCAGCAGCTTGGAGGCTAGCGGCTACAATGAGCAGTTCTTC; cdr3_aa: CASSLEASGYNEQFF
v_call: TRBV19; d_call: .; j_call: TRBJ2-7; clone_size: .; cdr3_nt: TGTGCCAGTAGTATTCGGGCTTCCCGCTCCTACGAGCAGTACTTC; cdr3_aa: CASSIRASRSYEQYF
v_call: TRBV2; d_call: .; j_call: TRBJ1-3; clone_size: .; cdr3_nt: TGTGCCAGCGACGGCACCGGGGTGGTTCCTGGAAACACCATATATTTT; cdr3_aa: CASDGTGVVPGNTIYF
v_call: TRBV20-1; d_call: .; j_call: TRBJ1-2; clone_size: .; cdr3_nt: TGCAGTGCTCCCTACTATGGCTACACCTTC; cdr3_aa: CSAPYYGYTF
v_call: TRBV2; d_call: TRBD2; j_call: TRBJ2-3; clone_size: .; cdr3_nt: TGTGCCAGCAGCTACTTAGCGGGGAGAGATACGCAGTATTTT; cdr3_aa: CASSYLAGRDTQYF
v_call: TRBV14; d_call: TRBD1; j_call: TRBJ2-4; clone_size: .; cdr3_nt: TGTGCCAGCAGCCGGACAGGACAGGGCTTAGGCATTCAGTACTTC; cdr3_aa: CASSRTGQGLGIQYF
v_call: TRBV27; d_call: .; j_call: TRBJ2-1; clone_size: few; cdr3_nt: TGTGCCAGCAGTCCCCCTCTACAAAACAATGAGCAGTTCTTC; cdr3_aa: CASSPPLQNNEQFF
v_call: TRBV30; d_call: .; j_call: TRBJ1-3; clone_size: .; cdr3_nt: TGTGCCTGGAGTTCGGGACCCGCGGCCTCTGGAAACACCATATATTTT; cdr3_aa: CAWSSGPAASGNTIYF
v_call: TRBV6-5; d_call: TRBD1; j_call: TRBJ2-2; clone_size: .; cdr3_nt: TGTGCCAGCAGCCACAGGACAGGGGCCGGGGAGCTGTTTTTT; cdr3_aa: CASSHRTGAGELFF
v_call: TRBV5-1; d_call: .; j_call: TRBJ1-4; clone_size: .; cdr3_nt: TGCGCCAGCAGCCTCAACGGAGAGAATGAAAAACTGTTTTTT; cdr3_aa: CASSLNGENEKLFF
v_call: TRBV30; d_call: .; j_call: TRBJ2-2; clone_size: .; cdr3_nt: TGTGCCTGGAGTGTAGGGGGGCTAGGGGCCGGGGAGCTGTTTTTT; cdr3_aa: CAWSVGGLGAGELFF
v_call: TRBV14; d_call: TRBD1; j_call: TRBJ2-2; clone_size: .; cdr3_nt: TGTGCCAGCAGCAAAAGGGGCCCGACGACAGGGTCCACCGGGGAGCTGTTTTTT; cdr3_aa: CASSKRGPTTGSTGELFF
v_call: TRBV9; d_call: .; j_call: TRBJ2-3; clone_size: .; cdr3_nt: TGTGCCAGCAGCGTATTGTCTTCATCTAGCACAGATACGCAGTATTTT; cdr3_aa: CASSVLSSSSTDTQYF
v_call: TRBV7-9; d_call: .; j_call: TRBJ2-7; clone_size: .; cdr3_nt: TGTGCCAGCAGCTTAGCGTTCGGGTACGAGCAGTACTTC; cdr3_aa: CASSLAFGYEQYF
v_call: TRBV4-2; d_call: TRBD1; j_call: TRBJ2-7; clone_size: .; cdr3_nt: TGTGCCAGCAGCCAAGATAGGACAGGGACCTACGAGCAGTACTTC; cdr3_aa: CASSQDRTGTYEQYF
v_call: TRBV4-1; d_call: .; j_call: TRBJ1-2; clone_size: .; cdr3_nt: TGCGCCAGCAGCCACACAACAGGGATCGGTGGCTACACCTTC; cdr3_aa: CASSHTTGIGGYTF
v_call: TRBV7-8; d_call: .; j_call: TRBJ1-6; clone_size: .; cdr3_nt: TGTGCCAGCAGCTTATTGCTACTGGCTAATTCACCCCTCCACTTT; cdr3_aa: CASSLLLLANSPLHF
v_call: TRBV19; d_call: .; j_call: TRBJ1-1; clone_size: few; cdr3_nt: TGTGCCAGTAAGATCAGGGGGAACACTGAAGCTTTCTTT; cdr3_aa: CASKIRGNTEAFF
v_call: TRBV6-2/TRBV6-3; d_call: .; j_call: TRBJ1-4; clone_size: .; cdr3_nt: TGTGCCAGCAGTTCCCCGGGAGGTGCAACTAATGAAAAACTGTTTTTT; cdr3_aa: CASSSPGGATNEKLFF
v_call: TRBV15; d_call: TRBD2; j_call: TRBJ2-5; clone_size: .; cdr3_nt: TGTGCCACCAGCAGCCCGGGGGGGCTTCGGCAAGAGACCCAGTACTTC; cdr3_aa: CATSSPGGLRQETQYF
v_call: TRBV11-1; d_call: .; j_call: TRBJ1-1; clone_size: .; cdr3_nt: TGTGCCAGCAGCCTTGCGGTCATGAACACTGAAGCTTTCTTT; cdr3_aa: CASSLAVMNTEAFF
v_call: TRBV5-1; d_call: .; j_call: TRBJ2-1; clone_size: .; cdr3_nt: TGCGCCAGCCGAGACGGGCCACAAGCAGATGAGCAGTTCTTC; cdr3_aa: CASRDGPQADEQFF
v_call: TRBV9; d_call: .; j_call: TRBJ1-2; clone_size: .; cdr3_nt: TGTGCCAGCAGCGCACAGGGAGACTATGGCTACACCTTC; cdr3_aa: CASSAQGDYGYTF
v_call: TRBV5-4; d_call: .; j_call: TRBJ2-7; clone_size: .; cdr3_nt: TGTGCCAGCAGCGGGGGTGCAGGGAACTACGAGCAGTACTTC; cdr3_aa: CASSGGAGNYEQYF
v_call: TRBV10-3; d_call: TRBD1; j_call: TRBJ1-5; clone_size: .; cdr3_nt: TGTGCCATCAGTAGGACAGGGGATAGCAATCAGCCCCAGCATTTT; cdr3_aa: CAISRTGDSNQPQHF
v_call: TRBV3-1/TRBV3-2; d_call: .; j_call: TRBJ1-1; clone_size: few; cdr3_nt: TGTGCCAGCAGCCAAGCTGCCGGGCGAGGGAACACTGAAGCTTTCTTT; cdr3_aa: CASSQAAGRGNTEAFF
v_call: TRBV10-3; d_call: .; j_call: TRBJ1-3; clone_size: .; cdr3_nt: TGTGCTTTCGCCCAGGGAGAAGGAAACACCATATATTTT; cdr3_aa: CAFAQGEGNTIYF
v_call: TRBV5-1; d_call: .; j_call: TRBJ2-1; clone_size: .; cdr3_nt: TGCGCCAGCAGCTTGGGGGTCACCTCTAATGAGCAGTTCTTC; cdr3_aa: CASSLGVTSNEQFF
v_call: TRBV6-1; d_call: .; j_call: TRBJ1-4; clone_size: once; cdr3_nt: TGTGCCAGCAGTGAAAGGTCAGGGAATAATGAAAAACTGTTTTTT; cdr3_aa: CASSERSGNNEKLFF